The 7 T cell receptor beta chains presented below share a single source sample, sequenced in a study of human T cells and chemical hapten exposure. From the RACE reads, TCRdb called clonotypes with MiXCR, one entry per CDR3 protein. The repertoire holds 65,000 to 85,000 distinct CDR3 sequences, with 10% as singletons. Sample time point: patch test 1, 2 weeks after DPC sensitization. Treatment noted: therapeutic diphenylcyclopropenone sensitization with weekly scalp DPC. The starting material was whole blood, obtained in connection with sensitization to the hapten diphenylcyclopropenone (DPC). The source of these receptors is a woman aged 45 to 65 with alopecia areata. Some clones in this sample may be carry-over from other donors' samples.

This clonotype came up a few times. This rearrangement joins TRBV20-1 to TRBJ2-1; D is ambiguous. Trimming took 6 bases from V and 3 from J, leaving 15 bases between them. The CDR3 totals 14 residues. Germline CDR1 reads DFQATT; CDR2 reads SNEGSKA (reference sequence). The chain's CDR3 is CSARRSANYNEQFF. DNA of the CDR3: TGCAGTGCAAGACGGAGCGCCAACTACAATGAGCAGTTCTTC.

This clonotype occurred a few times. The chain employs TRBV11-3 and TRBJ2-1; 10 nucleotides agree with TRBD2. The CDR3 has 16 amino acids. J was trimmed by 8 bases and V by 4 bases; bases with no gene match: 11. Germline CDR1 is SGHNT and CDR2 is YENEEA. The CDR3 bases are TGTGCCAGCAGCTCCGGGACTAGCGAGCTTGGCGATGAGCAGTTCTTC. Protein sequence: CASSSGTSELGDEQFF.

This clonotype was observed a handful of times. V usage is TRBV5-1 and J usage is TRBJ1-5; D uncertain. The germline V gene has CDR1 SGHRS and CDR2 YFSETQ. V lost 0 bases to trimming and J lost 4 bases, with 5 bases between them. The CDR3 has 13 amino acids. The CDR3, as DNA: TGCGCCAGCAGCTTGGACGGTAATCAGCCCCAGCATTTT. As protein: CASSLDGNQPQHF. The complete variable domain, with remaining parts taken from reference TRBV5-1 and TRBJ1-5, reads KAGVTQTPRYLIKTRGQQVTLSCSPISGHRSVSWYQQTPGQGLQFLFEYFSETQRNKGNFPGRFSGRQFSNSRSEMNVSTLELGDSALYLCASSLDGNQPQHFGDGTRLSIL.

The CDR3 nucleotides are TGTGCCAGCGGCTCCCGGACTGAAGCTTTCTTT. Translated: CASGSRTEAFF. V is TRBV12-3 or TRBV12-4 and J is TRBJ1-1; no clear D gene. The V end lost 8 bases, the J end lost 5 bases, and 9 bases lay between the germline ends. The CDR3 is 11 amino acids.

This clonotype has just a few counts. The chain joins TRBV20-1 to TRBJ1-1; 10 nucleotides agree with TRBD1. The CDR3 has 16 amino acids. The ends lost 6 bases at V and 0 bases at J; junction bases unmatched: 10. Germline loops: CDR1 DFQATT, CDR2 SNEGSKA (reference sequence). In DNA, the CDR3 is TGCAGTGCCACCGGGACAGGGGCAACCATGAACACTGAAGCTTTCTTT. Amino acids: CSATGTGATMNTEAFF.

J is TRBJ2-1 and V is TRBV4-1; possibly TRBD2 for D (6 bases). The CDR3 extends over 17 amino acids. Germline V gene data show CDR1 as MGHRA and CDR2 as YSYEKL. Between the trimmed V and J ends, which lost 1 base and 5 bases, there was a span of 18 bases. CDR3 sequence: CASSQARTVAGNNEQFF. Written as DNA, the CDR3 is TGCGCCAGCAGCCAAGCCCGTACGGTGGCGGGGAACAATGAGCAGTTCTTC.

The chain combines TRBV10-3 with TRBJ2-3, with D perhaps matching TRBD2 (5 bases). This CDR3 has 15 residues. Germline CDR1 and CDR2: ENHRY and SYGVKD. V was pared by 0 bases and J by 2 bases, with 9 bases between. The chain's CDR3 is CAISESARATDTQYF. For the CDR3, the DNA is TGTGCCATCAGTGAGTCTGCGAGGGCCACAGATACGCAGTATTTT.